The rows below give T cell receptor beta chains drawn from one sample of a study of Ad26.COV2.S vaccination and SARS-CoV-2 variants. The assay was immunoSEQ multiplex PCR, and TCRdb's table has in-frame clones only and misses some. Seen here are 300,000 to 350,000 clones, around four fifths observed once, and the top ten hold 2% to 2.5%. Source: peripheral blood, taken in a trial of Ad26.COV2.S vaccine versus placebo. All receptors come from a person between 18 and 59 years old who received the Ad26.COV2.S COVID-19 vaccine or a placebo. CDR3s include the opening cysteine and the closing phenylalanine or tryptophan. A D gene is named only where the DNA matches it firmly. Clone size is stated in some rows and not others, as once, few, many or a class when expanded.

len,j_gene,abundance,d_gene,v_gene,CDR3nt,CDR3aa
17,TRBJ2-5,-,-,TRBV3-1/TRBV3-2,TGTGCCAGCAGCCAAGAGAGGATAGCGGCCCACCAAGAGACCCAGTACTTC,CASSQERIAAHQETQYF
15,TRBJ1-5,-,-,TRBV30,TGTGCCTGGAGTGCCCAGGGTAAGGGGGATCAGCCCCAGCATTTT,CAWSAQGKGDQPQHF
14,TRBJ1-4,-,-,TRBV5-1,TGCGCCAGCAGCCCTGGACCGGGGAATGAAAAACTGTTTTTT,CASSPGPGNEKLFF
15,TRBJ1-5,-,-,TRBV25-1,TGTGCCAGCAGTGCGGTTGGGACGGGGAATCAGCCCCAGCATTTT,CASSAVGTGNQPQHF
16,TRBJ2-3,once,-,TRBV19,TGTGCCAGTAGTTCCGGGGTGGGGGCTCTCACAGATACGCAGTATTTT,CASSSGVGALTDTQYF
16,TRBJ1-6,-,-,TRBV5-1,TGCGCCAGCAGCTCGGGACCTAGGCAGGCGGTTTCACCCCTCCACTTT,CASSSGPRQAVSPLHF
11,TRBJ2-5,-,-,TRBV12-3/TRBV12-4,TGTGCCAGCAGTTTAAAAGAGACCCAGTACTTC,CASSLKETQYF
14,TRBJ2-2,-,-,TRBV6-5,TGTGCCAGCAGTACCCGGGGGCCATCCGGGGAGCTGTTTTTT,CASSTRGPSGELFF
15,TRBJ2-2,-,TRBD1,TRBV19,TGTGCCAGTAGTATATACAGGGGGCGGCCCGGGGAGCTGTTTTTT,CASSIYRGRPGELFF
17,TRBJ1-1,-,-,TRBV9,TGTGCCAGCAGCGTCTACCCTGTGTGGGGAGGGAACACTGAAGCTTTCTTT,CASSVYPVWGGNTEAFF
17,TRBJ1-2,-,TRBD1,TRBV9,TGTGCCAGCAGCGCGCCGGGACAGGGCGATTTTAGAAATGGCTACACCTTC,CASSAPGQGDFRNGYTF
14,TRBJ1-1,-,-,TRBV28,TGTGCCAGCAGTTTACCACAGGGTTTCAATGAAGCTTTCTTT,CASSLPQGFNEAFF
19,TRBJ1-5,few,-,TRBV7-6,TGTGCCAGCAGCCGCCCCACCAAATATGACAGGAGAAACAATCAGCCCCAGCATTTT,CASSRPTKYDRRNNQPQHF
13,TRBJ1-2,few,-,TRBV18,TGTGCCAGCTCACCTGGTCTGGGCTATGGCTACACCTTC,CASSPGLGYGYTF
14,TRBJ2-4,-,TRBD2,TRBV7-9,TGTGCCAGCAGCAGTAGCGGGGGAGAAAACATTCAGTACTTC,CASSSSGGENIQYF
12,TRBJ1-2,-,-,TRBV5-6,TGTGCCAGCAGCAGAAGAGGAGGTGGCTACACCTTC,CASSRRGGGYTF
16,TRBJ2-5,once,-,TRBV5-6,TGTGCCAGCAGCCCCCCAGGGGGGGGAACCCAAGAGACCCAGTACTTC,CASSPPGGGTQETQYF
15,TRBJ1-1,-,TRBD1,TRBV9,TGTGCCAGCAGCGTAGGGGCAGGGGGTAACACTGAAGCTTTCTTT,CASSVGAGGNTEAFF
13,TRBJ2-7,-,TRBD2,TRBV18,TGTGCCAGCTCACCGGGGGGGGTGGACGAGCAGTACTTC,CASSPGGVDEQYF
14,TRBJ2-7,-,-,TRBV7-2,TGTGCCAGCAAGGAGGACGCCTTCTCCTACGAGCAGTACTTC,CASKEDAFSYEQYF
18,TRBJ2-2,-,-,TRBV4-1,TGCGCCAGCAGCCAAGAACCCGCGGGGATCCCGAACACCGGGGAGCTGTTTTTT,CASSQEPAGIPNTGELFF
15,TRBJ1-4,-,TRBD1,TRBV2,TGTGCCAGCAGTGAAGGAGGGACAGGGGGCGAAAAACTGTTTTTT,CASSEGGTGGEKLFF
12,TRBJ2-2,once,-,TRBV19,TGTGCCAGTAGGCAAACCACCGGGGAGCTGTTTTTT,CASRQTTGELFF
17,TRBJ2-3,-,-,TRBV7-9,TGTGCCAGCAGCTCGCTTTTGACTGCGGCCCGCACAGATACGCAGTATTTT,CASSSLLTAARTDTQYF
16,TRBJ2-3,-,TRBD2,TRBV9,TGTGCCAGCAGCGTGACTAGCGGGGGCTTCACAGATACGCAGTATTTT,CASSVTSGGFTDTQYF
15,TRBJ2-7,-,-,TRBV7-9,TGTGCCAGCAGCTTAGGCAGGGGCTCCTCCTACGAGCAGTACTTC,CASSLGRGSSYEQYF
17,TRBJ2-4,-,-,TRBV3-1/TRBV3-2,TGTGCCAGCAGCCAAGATCCAGTACGGGTAGCCAAAAACATTCAGTACTTC,CASSQDPVRVAKNIQYF
15,TRBJ1-4,-,TRBD1,TRBV18,TGTGCCAGCTCACCTAAGGGACAGAGGAATGAAAAACTGTTTTTT,CASSPKGQRNEKLFF
15,TRBJ1-1,-,-,TRBV19,TGTGCCAGTAGTCCCCAAGGGCGGGGGAACACTGAAGCTTTCTTT,CASSPQGRGNTEAFF
14,TRBJ2-5,-,-,TRBV14,TGTGCCAGCAGCCAAGGACAGCTTCAAGAGACCCAGTACTTC,CASSQGQLQETQYF
13,TRBJ2-3,-,-,TRBV7-8,TGTGCCAGCAGCTTATCCAGCGGATATACGCAGTATTTT,CASSLSSGYTQYF
14,TRBJ1-2,few,-,TRBV7-2,TGTGCCAGCAGCAACCGACAGGACCCGTATGGCTACACCTTC,CASSNRQDPYGYTF
14,TRBJ2-7,few,TRBD2,TRBV2,TGTGCCAGCACCGCGGGGGACCTTTTAGACGAGCAGTACTTC,CASTAGDLLDEQYF
20,TRBJ2-6,once,TRBD1,TRBV5-4,TGTGCCAGCAGCTTGGCTGGTCGGGACAGGGGATTCTCTGGGGCCAACGTCCTGACTTTC,CASSLAGRDRGFSGANVLTF
18,TRBJ1-1,-,-,TRBV4-1,TGCGCCAGCAGCCAAGTTTCGACGGGCATGGGAGCGAACACTGAAGCTTTCTTT,CASSQVSTGMGANTEAFF
13,TRBJ1-4,-,-,TRBV19,TGTGCCAGTAATACCAGGGAGGGAGAAAAACTGTTTTTT,CASNTREGEKLFF
15,TRBJ1-1,-,TRBD1,TRBV5-1,TGCGCCAGCAGACCAAGGACAGGGATGAACACTGAAGCTTTCTTT,CASRPRTGMNTEAFF
16,TRBJ1-1,-,TRBD1,TRBV11-1,TGTGCCAGCGACCTGGGGACAGGGCCATCGAACACTGAAGCTTTCTTT,CASDLGTGPSNTEAFF
14,TRBJ1-1,-,-,TRBV7-2,TGTGCCAGCAGGATGCAGGGATTATCGGCTGAAGCTTTCTTT,CASRMQGLSAEAFF
14,TRBJ2-3,-,TRBD2,TRBV19,TGTGCCAGTGCACTAGCGGGGGGCACAGATACGCAGTATTTT,CASALAGGTDTQYF
14,TRBJ1-1,few,TRBD1,TRBV11-2,TGTGCCAGCAGCTTAGGGGACAGGGTAACTGAAGCTTTCTTT,CASSLGDRVTEAFF
14,TRBJ2-7,-,-,TRBV28,TGTGCCAGCAGTTTAAGTGGCGGAGCCTACGAGCAGTACTTC,CASSLSGGAYEQYF
18,TRBJ1-6,-,-,TRBV5-4,TGTGCCAGCAGCTCGGCATGGGGGCCCGGCTCCTATAATTCACCCCTCCACTTT,CASSSAWGPGSYNSPLHF
11,TRBJ1-2,-,-,TRBV28,TGTGCCAGCAGCCGGACGGGGGGCTACACCTTC,CASSRTGGYTF
14,TRBJ2-1,-,-,TRBV5-4,TGTGCCAGCAGCGGTTCTAGAGGCGGGAACGAGCAGTTCTTC,CASSGSRGGNEQFF
13,TRBJ2-7,-,-,TRBV4-1,TGCGCCAGCAGCCAAGTAGCGGCTAACGAGCAGTACTTC,CASSQVAANEQYF
15,TRBJ2-1,-,TRBD2,TRBV6-5,TGTGCCAGCAGGGATAGCGGGGGCCAATACAATGAGCAGTTCTTC,CASRDSGGQYNEQFF
13,TRBJ2-2,-,-,TRBV12-3/TRBV12-4,TGTGCCAGCATTATCCGGGAAGCTGGGGAGCTGTTTTTT,CASIIREAGELFF
12,TRBJ2-5,-,-,TRBV5-1,TGCGCCAGCAGCTTGCAACAAGAGACCCAGTACTTC,CASSLQQETQYF
14,TRBJ2-7,-,-,TRBV27,TGTGCCAGCAGTGTTAACAGGGACTCCTACGAGCAGTACTTC,CASSVNRDSYEQYF
16,TRBJ1-3,-,-,TRBV11-2,TGTGCCAGCAGCCCACAGGGAAGTACAACTGGAAACACCATATATTTT,CASSPQGSTTGNTIYF
14,TRBJ1-1,-,-,TRBV12-5,TGTGCTAGTGGGTTGGGGGGGAGGAACACTGAAGCTTTCTTT,CASGLGGRNTEAFF
13,TRBJ1-4,-,-,TRBV14,TGTGCCAGCAGCCAAGTTCGGGGTAGTCAACTGTTTTTT,CASSQVRGSQLFF
14,TRBJ1-2,many,-,TRBV4-1,TGCGCCAGCAGCCAATTGGGGCAGTACTATGGCTACACCTTC,CASSQLGQYYGYTF
14,TRBJ1-1,-,TRBD1,TRBV5-1,TGCGCCAGCAGCGCCGGGACAGGGAACACTGAAGCTTTCTTT,CASSAGTGNTEAFF
14,TRBJ2-7,-,-,TRBV7-8,TGTGCCAGCAGCAAACCGGGACCCATTTACGAGCAGTACTTC,CASSKPGPIYEQYF
13,TRBJ2-7,-,TRBD1,TRBV2,TGTGCCAGCAGTACCGACAGGGTCTACGAGCAGTACTTC,CASSTDRVYEQYF
14,TRBJ2-7,few,-,TRBV7-2,TGTGCCAGCAGCCCCCGGCAGGGTCAGTACGAGCAGTACTTC,CASSPRQGQYEQYF
13,TRBJ1-5,-,-,TRBV12-3/TRBV12-4,TGTGCCAGCAGTTTGACAGTTAATCAGCCCCAGCATTTT,CASSLTVNQPQHF